These 17 T cell receptor beta chains share one sample of origin, sequenced in a study of early T cells in non-severe SARS-CoV-2 infection. Each CDR3 protein gets one entry after TCRdb re-called the 5' RACE reads with MiXCR. The sample has roughly 80,000 distinct CDR3 sequences; about 11% are singletons. The sequencing here drew on whole blood, taken at baseline. These TCRs come from an adult who was a healthcare worker with PCR-confirmed SARS-CoV-2 infection or an uninfected control (not recorded which).

This clonotype was seen a few times. The J gene is TRBJ1-2, the V gene TRBV6-1, with 8 bases matching TRBD1. From germline, CDR1 is MNHNS and CDR2 SASEGT. The CDR3 runs to 16 residues. Trimming cost V 8 bases and J 2 bases; bases outside gene matches: 13. CDR3 in amino acids: CASGSFSGGANYGYTF. In DNA form, the CDR3 reads TGTGCCAGCGGGTCTTTCTCAGGGGGCGCAAACTATGGCTACACCTTC.

In DNA, the CDR3 is TGTGCCAGCAGTTTGTCGGTCGTCAGAAAATACGAGCAGTACTTC. It encodes CASSLSVVRKYEQYF. The V and J genes are TRBV27 and TRBJ2-7; D is unclear. V lost 3 bases, J lost 4 bases, and 16 bases lay in between. There are 15 residues in the CDR3. Germline V gives CDR1 MNHEY, CDR2 SMNVEV (reference sequence).

This clonotype showed up many times. This chain uses TRBV2 with TRBJ1-2, with 9 nucleotides matching TRBD1. Germline V gene lookup returns CDR1 SNHLY and CDR2 FYNNEI. Unmatched junction bases numbered 2, after V lost 2 bases and J lost 4 bases. The CDR3 is made up of 14 amino acids. The CDR3 spells CASSETGGGYGYTF. The CDR3 nucleotides are TGTGCCAGCAGTGAAACAGGGGGCGGCTATGGCTACACCTTC.

A single count supports this clonotype. J is TRBJ2-1 and V is TRBV7-3; D gene ambiguous. The germline V gene has CDR1 SGHTA and CDR2 FQGTGA. V shed 5 bases and J shed 7 bases, with 12 bases lying between them. The CDR3 has 13 residues. CDR3 loop: CASSPVGRNEQFF. The CDR3 DNA reads TGTGCCAGCAGCCCCGTCGGACGGAATGAGCAGTTCTTC.

The chain recombines TRBV3-2 with TRBJ2-2; no check of the table's D call, TRBD1, against the DNA was made. TRBV3-2 is designated a pseudogene. This CDR3 is 16 amino acids long. The CDR3: CASSQGQTGNTGELFF. The CDR3, as DNA: TGTGCCAGCAGCCAAGGCCAGACAGGGAACACCGGGGAGCTGTTTTTT.

In this sample, this clonotype turned up a few times. The J gene is TRBJ2-5, the V gene TRBV6-2 or TRBV6-3, with D unresolved. CDR3 length: 14 amino acids. The V end was cut by 0 bases, the J end by 3 bases, with 8 bases between. CDR1 MNHEY and CDR2 SVGEGT come from the germline V gene. This CDR3 reads CASSYSIREETQYF. CDR3 DNA: TGTGCCAGCAGTTACTCGATAAGAGAAGAGACCCAGTACTTC.

A few counts support this clonotype. This chain uses TRBV28 with TRBJ1-5; no reliable D call. V gave up 2 bases and J gave up 0 bases, with 11 bases separating them. Germline V lookup: CDR1 MDHEN, CDR2 SYDVKM. The CDR3 is made up of 16 amino acids. The CDR3 DNA reads TGTGCCAGCAGTTTAAACCCCGCCGATAGCAATCAGCCCCAGCATTTT. Protein: CASSLNPADSNQPQHF.

The sample holds many counts of this clonotype. The V and J genes are TRBV9 and TRBJ1-2; D may be TRBD1 (5 bases). CDR1 and CDR2 from the germline V gene are SGDLS and YYNGEE. Deletions cut 2 bases from V and 2 bases from J, with 10 bases between. The CDR3 covers 14 residues. The CDR3 sequence: CASSVDSTNYGYTF. The CDR3 DNA is TGTGCCAGCAGCGTTGACAGTACCAACTATGGCTACACCTTC. The full variable domain, completed using reference TRBV9 and TRBJ1-2, is DSGVTQTPKHLITATGQRVTLRCSPRSGDLSVYWYQQSLDQGLQFLIQYYNGEERAKGNILERFSAQQFPDLHSELNLSSLELGDSALYFCASSVDSTNYGYTFGSGTRLTVV.

A few counts support this clonotype. V is TRBV5-4 and J is TRBJ2-6; D is ambiguous. This CDR3 is built from 14 residues. Trimming shortened V by 3 bases and J by 2 bases, and 6 bases separated the two germline ends. Per the germline V gene, CDR1 is SGHNT and CDR2 is YYREEE (reference sequence). The CDR3 nucleotides are TGTGCCAGCAGCTCGTCGACTGGGGCCAACGTCCTGACTTTC. Its protein product is CASSSSTGANVLTF.

This clonotype was recorded many times. The V gene is TRBV6-2 or TRBV6-3, the J gene TRBJ2-4, with no clear D. Gene TRBJ2-5 matches the end of the DNA better, so the J call may be wrong. CDR1 and CDR2 (germline): MNHEY, SVGEGT. This CDR3 contains 13 residues. CDR3 nucleotide sequence: TGTGCCAGCAGTTACCCGGAAGTTTCGACCCAGTACTTC. This sequence encodes CASSYPEVSTQYF.

The rearrangement links TRBV20-1 to TRBJ1-1; 7 positions match TRBD1. The CDR3 loop spans 14 amino acids. The germline gives CDR1 DFQATT, CDR2 SNEGSKA (reference sequence). V gave up 1 base and J gave up 3 bases; unmatched junction bases: 5. The DNA for the CDR3 is TGCAGTGCTAGAGGACAGGGAGGCGACACTGAAGCTTTCTTT. It yields the protein CSARGQGGDTEAFF.

In its sample, this clonotype was seen many times. The CDR3 protein is CSARAGQGNQPQHF. The CDR3 DNA reads as TGCAGTGCTAGAGCCGGACAGGGCAATCAGCCCCAGCATTTT. The rearrangement joins TRBV20-1 to TRBJ1-5, with TRBD1 identical over 7 bases. Germline CDR1 reads DFQATT; CDR2 reads SNEGSKA (reference sequence). The CDR3 length is 14 residues. Germline trimming cut 1 base from V and 2 bases from J; bases unmatched to any gene: 2.

This rearrangement joins TRBV10-3 to TRBJ2-3; D unresolved. The CDR3 length is 15 residues. The V and J ends lost 4 bases and 5 bases respectively, with 16 bases between them. Germline V gene sequence: CDR1 ENHRY, CDR2 SYGVKD. CDR3 in DNA: TGTGCCATCAGTGTTTCAGCGACGAAGGTAGATACGCAGTATTTT. It specifies CAISVSATKVDTQYF.

The chain uses TRBV20-1 and TRBJ1-6; D uncertain. The CDR3 is 17 amino acids. In germline, CDR1 is DFQATT, CDR2 SNEGSKA (reference sequence). The ends were cut back, 1 base at V and 0 bases at J, with 13 bases in the middle. CDR3 protein: CSARGGRFLSYNSPLHF. The CDR3 DNA follows: TGCAGTGCTAGAGGAGGAAGATTCCTCTCCTATAATTCACCCCTCCACTTT.

V and J are TRBV29-1 and TRBJ2-7; either TRBD1 or TRBD2 may fit D (5 bases each). CDR1 and CDR2 (germline): SQVTM, ANQGSEA. CDR3 length: 11 residues. V lost 6 bases, J lost 5 bases, and 11 bases lay in between. DNA of the CDR3: TGCAGCGTACAACGAGGGGACGAGCAGTACTTC. Translated, it gives CSVQRGDEQYF.

V is TRBV5-1 and J is TRBJ2-1; a weak D match, TRBD2 (6 bases). The length of the CDR3 is 11 residues. Germline CDR1 and CDR2: SGHRS and YFSETQ. V shed 6 bases and J shed 11 bases, with 12 bases lying between them. CDR3 nucleotides: TGCGCCAGCACCCTAGCGAGTCAGCAGTTCTTC. This gives the protein CASTLASQQFF.

This clonotype was seen a few times. The rearrangement links TRBV6-2 or TRBV6-3 to TRBJ1-5; a weak D match, TRBD1 (6 bases). This CDR3 has 14 residues. Germline loops: CDR1 MNHEY, CDR2 SVGEGT. V shed 5 bases and J shed 5 bases, with 13 bases lying between them. CDR3 sequence reads: CASSTPGTHQPQHF. In DNA, the CDR3 is TGTGCCAGCAGTACCCCAGGGACACATCAGCCCCAGCATTTT.